The source of this T cell receptor (beta chain) is a study of blood T cell repertoires in COVID-19. Trimming took 6 bases from V and 5 from J; bases not matched to a gene: 6. The germline V gene has CDR1 SNHLY and CDR2 FYNNEI. The CDR3 runs to 14 residues. Profiled with immunoSEQ multiplex PCR; TCRdb holds only in-frame clones, not every one. Counted here are about 260,000 clones, 87% occurring once; the ten biggest clones make up over 1.2%. The material sequenced was peripheral blood. The V call is TRBV2, the J call TRBJ2-5; 10 bases are shared with TRBD1. The TCR originated in a woman between 40 and 50 years old who had recovered from COVID-19. The CDR3 DNA sequence: TGTGCCAGCAGGATCGGACAGGGGGGGGAGACCCAGTACTTC. This translates into CASRIGQGGETQYF.